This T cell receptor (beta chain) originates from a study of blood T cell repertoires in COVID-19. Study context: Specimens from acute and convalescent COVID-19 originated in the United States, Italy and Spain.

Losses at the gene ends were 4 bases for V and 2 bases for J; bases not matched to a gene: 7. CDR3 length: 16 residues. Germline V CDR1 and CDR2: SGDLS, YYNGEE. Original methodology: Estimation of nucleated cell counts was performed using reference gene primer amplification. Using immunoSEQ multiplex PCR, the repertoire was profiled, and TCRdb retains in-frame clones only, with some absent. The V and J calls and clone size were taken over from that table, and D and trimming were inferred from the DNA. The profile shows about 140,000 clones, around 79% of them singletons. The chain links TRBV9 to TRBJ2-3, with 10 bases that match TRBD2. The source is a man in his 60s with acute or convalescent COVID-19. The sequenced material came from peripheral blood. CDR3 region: CASSSGTSDSTDTQYF. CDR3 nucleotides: TGTGCCAGCAGCTCCGGGACTAGCGACTCCACAGATACGCAGTATTTT. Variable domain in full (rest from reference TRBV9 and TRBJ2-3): DSGVTQTPKHLITATGQRVTLRCSPRSGDLSVYWYQQSLDQGLQFLIQYYNGEERAKGNILERFSAQQFPDLHSELNLSSLELGDSALYFCASSSGTSDSTDTQYFGPGTRLTVL.